This T cell receptor beta chain is from a study of T cell responses to AZD1222 COVID-19 vaccine. Study conclusions and caveats: The study found vaccine-associated CD4 TCRs spanning spike, dominant at 160-218 and 743-854. Nearly half of the spike-specific TCRs reportedly recognize variant regions that carry no mutations. Clonal diversity was possibly underestimated, and white British individuals and females predominated among donors.

The protocol was immunoSEQ multiplex PCR, while the TCRdb copy is restricted to in-frame clones and leaves out a portion. The data show some 250,000 clones, approximately 94% seen once. Second-dose recipients at about 4 or about 12 weeks were treated as one pooled group. On this clone itself: The antigen remains unidentified.

V shed 6 bases and J shed 3 bases, with 21 bases lying between them. CDR3 length: 17 amino acids. Germline V lookup: CDR1 SNHLY, CDR2 FYNNEI. The specimen comprised peripheral blood, sampled 28 days after the second AZD1222 dose. The chain has TRBV2 and TRBJ2-1, with D possibly called TRBD1 or TRBD2 (5 bases each). This TCR was sampled from an adult who received the AZD1222 COVID-19 vaccine. The chain's CDR3 is CASRGTPPTSVYNEQFF. The CDR3 DNA reads as TGTGCCAGCAGGGGGACCCCCCCCACCTCCGTCTACAATGAGCAGTTCTTC.